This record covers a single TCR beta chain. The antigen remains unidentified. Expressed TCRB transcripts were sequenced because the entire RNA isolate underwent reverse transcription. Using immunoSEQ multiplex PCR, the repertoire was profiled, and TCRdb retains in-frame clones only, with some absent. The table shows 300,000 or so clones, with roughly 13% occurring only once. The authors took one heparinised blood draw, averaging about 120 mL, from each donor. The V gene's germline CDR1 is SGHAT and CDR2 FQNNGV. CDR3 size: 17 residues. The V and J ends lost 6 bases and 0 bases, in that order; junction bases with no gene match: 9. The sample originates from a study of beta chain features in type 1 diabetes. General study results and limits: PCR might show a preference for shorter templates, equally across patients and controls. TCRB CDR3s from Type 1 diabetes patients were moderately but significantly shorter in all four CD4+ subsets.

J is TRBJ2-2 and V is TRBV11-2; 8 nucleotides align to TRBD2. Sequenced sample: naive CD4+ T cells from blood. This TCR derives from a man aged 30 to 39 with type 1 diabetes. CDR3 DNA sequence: TGTGCCAGCAGGCCAAGGTGGCGGGAGGCGAACACCGGGGAGCTGTTTTTT. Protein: CASRPRWREANTGELFF.